Presented here are 10 T cell receptor beta chains from one specimen sequenced in a study of T cells after posttransplantation cyclophosphamide listed by TCRdb under 2016. The library was produced with the immunoSEQ multiplex PCR assay. Entries here come from immuneACCESS through TCRdb and include only in-frame sequences with V and J called. Some clones fail to appear in such tables; in the studies checked, an unresolved V gene covers under half of the shortfall, and the cause of the remainder is unknown. There are around 34,000 clones in this sample, and none of them is a singleton. The ten largest account for 2% to 3% of the sample. The source material was PBMCs. The receptors derive from a man aged 45 to 65 in good health, CMV-negative, and a related stem cell transplant donor.

This clone has just a few counts. This chain joins TRBV27 and TRBJ2-7; TRBD2 matches at 7 bases. The CDR3 has 14 residues. The germline V gene has CDR1 MNHEY and CDR2 SMNVEV (reference sequence). V lost 3 bases and J lost 2; bases outside the gene matches: 4. In DNA form, the CDR3 reads TGTGCCAGCAGTTTGCTGGGACTAACCTACGAGCAGTACTTC. Protein sequence: CASSLLGLTYEQYF.

This chain uses TRBV5-1 with TRBJ2-5, with TRBD1 identical over 10 bases. The J call is uncertain, as TRBJ2-7 better fits the DNA end. The CDR3 has 14 residues. The V gene's germline CDR1 is SGHRS and CDR2 YFSETQ. The CDR3 is CASSGGQGAYEQYF. The CDR3 coding sequence is TGCGCCAGCAGCGGAGGACAGGGGGCCTACGAGCAGTACTTC.

This clone was detected ten times or more. The chain joins TRBV7-9 to TRBJ2-1; TRBD1 matches at 9 bases. The junction had 8 bases not matched to a gene; V was cut back by 5 bases and J by 9 bases. The length of the CDR3 is 14 residues. Germline CDR1 is SEHNR and CDR2 is FQNEAQ (reference sequence). The CDR3 is CASSPGQGIGEQFF. The CDR3 nucleotides read TGTGCCAGCAGCCCTGGACAGGGGATCGGTGAGCAGTTCTTC.

The table lists this clone with many counts. The chain couples TRBV6-5 to TRBJ2-7; D is possibly TRBD1 (7 bases). The CDR3 is 15 amino acids. Between the trimmed V and J ends, which lost 3 bases and 2 bases, there was a span of 14 bases. Germline V gives CDR1 MNHEY, CDR2 SVGAGI. CDR3 bases: TGTGCCAGCAGTTATCAACAGGGGAGGACCTACGAGCAGTACTTC. The encoded protein is CASSYQQGRTYEQYF.

This clone has ten or more counts. V gene TRBV18 combines with J gene TRBJ1-1; the match to TRBD1 covers 8 bases. In germline, CDR1 is KGHSH, CDR2 LQKENI. The length of the CDR3 is 15 residues. With 2 bases clipped from V and 10 bases from J, the junction kept 12 bases outside the gene matches. The CDR3 nucleotides read TGTGCCAGCTCACCAGTTCAGGGGGCGGCGCGGGGAGCTTTCTTT. As protein: CASSPVQGAARGAFF.

This clone has more than one count but fewer than ten. The chain links TRBV27 to TRBJ1-2, with D hard to call. This CDR3 has 14 amino acids. The V end was cut by 4 bases, the J end by 4 bases, with 13 bases between. Germline CDR1 reads MNHEY; CDR2 reads SMNVEV (reference sequence). CDR3 DNA: TGTGCCAGCAGTTCGGAGGCTACTCTCTATGGCTACACCTTC. It encodes CASSSEATLYGYTF.

This clone was seen repeatedly, ten times or more. The J gene is TRBJ2-5, the V gene TRBV7-2; tentatively, D is TRBD1 (6 bases). Germline loops: CDR1 SGHTA, CDR2 FQGNSA. CDR3 size: 11 residues. The V end lost 1 base, the J end lost 11 bases, and 8 bases lay between the germline ends. In DNA form, the CDR3 reads TGTGCCAGCAGCTTAGTCGGACAGCAGTACTTC. Its protein is CASSLVGQQYF.

This clone was seen a handful of times. This chain connects TRBV7-3 to TRBJ2-7; no clear D gene. This CDR3 contains 13 residues. CDR1 is SGHTA and CDR2 is FQGTGA in the germline V gene. The V end was cut by 3 bases, the J end by 0 bases, with 6 bases between. CDR3 amino acids: CASSLYGSYEQYF. For the CDR3, the DNA is TGTGCCAGCAGCTTGTACGGCTCCTACGAGCAGTACTTC.

This clone was counted many times. The chain has TRBV19 and TRBJ2-7, with 12 bases fitting TRBD1. Losses at the gene ends were 6 bases for V and 5 bases for J; bases not matched to a gene: 5. In germline, CDR1 is LNHDA, CDR2 SQIVND (reference sequence). CDR3 length equals 14 residues. The CDR3 DNA reads TGTGCCAGTAGGGGGACAGGGGGCGGCGACGAGCAGTACTTC. Its protein is CASRGTGGGDEQYF.

This clone was recorded at least ten times. This rearrangement joins TRBV5-1 to TRBJ2-3; D is unresolved. V was clipped by 0 bases and J by 1 base, with 6 bases between them. The CDR3 consists of 14 residues. The germline V gene has CDR1 SGHRS and CDR2 YFSETQ. The CDR3 is CASSLGHRTDTQYF. Here the CDR3 DNA reads TGCGCCAGCAGCTTGGGGCACCGCACAGATACGCAGTATTTT.